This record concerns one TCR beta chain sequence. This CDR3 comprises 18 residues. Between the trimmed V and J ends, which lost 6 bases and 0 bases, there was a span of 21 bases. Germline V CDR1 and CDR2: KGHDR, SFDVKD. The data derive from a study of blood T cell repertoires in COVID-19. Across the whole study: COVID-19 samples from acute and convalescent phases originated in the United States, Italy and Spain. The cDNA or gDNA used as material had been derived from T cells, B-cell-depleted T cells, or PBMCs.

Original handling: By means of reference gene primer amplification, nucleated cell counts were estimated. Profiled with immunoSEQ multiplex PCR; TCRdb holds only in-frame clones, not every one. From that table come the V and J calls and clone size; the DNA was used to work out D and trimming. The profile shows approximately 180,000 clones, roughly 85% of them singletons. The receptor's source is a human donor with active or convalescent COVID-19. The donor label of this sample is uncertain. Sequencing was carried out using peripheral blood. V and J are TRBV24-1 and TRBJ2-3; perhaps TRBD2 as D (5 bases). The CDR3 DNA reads TGTGCCACCAGTCACTCTAATACAGCGGATGTTAGCACAGATACGCAGTATTTT. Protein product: CATSHSNTADVSTDTQYF.